These T cell receptor beta chains were read from a single sample in a study of human T cells and chemical hapten exposure. TCRdb ran MiXCR on the RACE reads and lists one entry per CDR3 protein. The table includes approximately 84,000 distinct CDR3 sequences, 10% detected once. The source material was whole blood, sampled in connection with sensitization to the hapten diphenylcyclopropenone (DPC). The receptors here all came from a young woman with alopecia areata. Some clones in this sample may be carry-over from other donors' samples. The CDR3 runs from the conserved cysteine through the conserved F or W. Each record gives: J gene, clone size, D gene, V gene, CDR3 DNA, CDR3 protein. D genes are given only for firm matches. Expanded clones get a size class; other rows say once, few or many, or leave the size out.

j_call: TRBJ1-4; clone_size: -; d_call: TRBD1; v_call: TRBV5-1; cdr3_nt: TGCGCCAGCAGGCGGACAGGGGGCCGTCTAACTAATGAAAAACTGTTTTTT; cdr3_aa: CASRRTGGRLTNEKLFF
j_call: TRBJ2-7; clone_size: many; d_call: -; v_call: TRBV5-6; cdr3_nt: TGTGCCAGCAGCTTGGGCTACGAGCAGTACTTC; cdr3_aa: CASSLGYEQYF
j_call: TRBJ2-7; clone_size: many; d_call: TRBD1; v_call: TRBV6-5; cdr3_nt: TGTGCCAGCAGTTACTCGCCGACAGGGACGTCCTACGAGCAGTACTTC; cdr3_aa: CASSYSPTGTSYEQYF
j_call: TRBJ2-7; clone_size: many; d_call: -; v_call: TRBV28; cdr3_nt: TGTGCCAGCAGTACCGTCGGGGGCCCTAGCTCCTACGAGCAGTACTTC; cdr3_aa: CASSTVGGPSSYEQYF
j_call: TRBJ2-7; clone_size: many; d_call: TRBD2; v_call: TRBV29-1; cdr3_nt: TGCAGCGTCGGGCTAGCGGGATTACCCTACGAGCAGTACTTC; cdr3_aa: CSVGLAGLPYEQYF
j_call: TRBJ1-4; clone_size: many; d_call: TRBD1; v_call: TRBV29-1; cdr3_nt: TGCAGCGCTCAGGGGGCGCCTAATGAAAAACTGTTTTTT; cdr3_aa: CSAQGAPNEKLFF
j_call: TRBJ2-5; clone_size: many; d_call: TRBD1; v_call: TRBV6-6; cdr3_nt: TGTGCCAGCAGTTACTTGGACAGGGAAGGAGAGACCCAGTACTTC; cdr3_aa: CASSYLDREGETQYF
j_call: TRBJ2-5; clone_size: -; d_call: -; v_call: TRBV21-1; cdr3_nt: TGTGCCAGCACCCTTCACGCCCGGGAAGAGACCCAGTACTTC; cdr3_aa: CASTLHAREETQYF
j_call: TRBJ2-5; clone_size: few; d_call: TRBD1; v_call: TRBV28; cdr3_nt: TGTGCCAGCAGTTTCACAGGGGCCGGCCAAGAGACCCAGTACTTC; cdr3_aa: CASSFTGAGQETQYF
j_call: TRBJ1-4; clone_size: few; d_call: -; v_call: TRBV19; cdr3_nt: TGTGCCAGTAGTGGAGGTGGGGCTGGCGAAAAACTGTTTTTT; cdr3_aa: CASSGGGAGEKLFF
j_call: TRBJ2-5; clone_size: many; d_call: TRBD1; v_call: TRBV10-3; cdr3_nt: TGTGCCATCAGTGACCCTTTACAGGGGGAGGTTCAAGAGACCCAGTACTTC; cdr3_aa: CAISDPLQGEVQETQYF
j_call: TRBJ1-5; clone_size: many; d_call: -; v_call: TRBV7-2; cdr3_nt: TGTGCCAGCAGCACCGGACGGTTGCAGCCCCAGCATTTT; cdr3_aa: CASSTGRLQPQHF
j_call: TRBJ2-3; clone_size: -; d_call: TRBD2; v_call: TRBV9; cdr3_nt: TGTGCCAGCAGCGTAGGTTCGGGACTAGATATCACAGATACGCAGTATTTT; cdr3_aa: CASSVGSGLDITDTQYF
j_call: TRBJ1-5; clone_size: many; d_call: -; v_call: TRBV20-1; cdr3_nt: TGCAGTGCTAGAGATGGGGGGCAGGAGCCCCAGCATTTT; cdr3_aa: CSARDGGQEPQHF
j_call: TRBJ1-5; clone_size: many; d_call: -; v_call: TRBV28; cdr3_nt: TGTGCCAGCAGTGGGACCCTCAATCAGCCCCAGCATTTT; cdr3_aa: CASSGTLNQPQHF
j_call: TRBJ2-3; clone_size: -; d_call: TRBD1; v_call: TRBV5-1; cdr3_nt: TGCGCCAGCAGCTTGGGAGACAGGGGGGAAGATACGCAGTATTTT; cdr3_aa: CASSLGDRGEDTQYF
j_call: TRBJ2-5; clone_size: few; d_call: TRBD2; v_call: TRBV5-1; cdr3_nt: TGCGCCAGCACCTCGGGACTAGCGGGGATGGAGACCCAGTACTTC; cdr3_aa: CASTSGLAGMETQYF
j_call: TRBJ2-3; clone_size: many; d_call: -; v_call: TRBV29-1; cdr3_nt: TGCAGCGGTGGCGAGGCAGATACGCAGTATTTT; cdr3_aa: CSGGEADTQYF
j_call: TRBJ2-7; clone_size: -; d_call: TRBD2; v_call: TRBV20-1; cdr3_nt: TGCAGTGTGAGCGGGGCCCGCCCCTACGAGCAGTACTTC; cdr3_aa: CSVSGARPYEQYF
j_call: TRBJ2-2; clone_size: few; d_call: -; v_call: TRBV27; cdr3_nt: TGTGCCAGCAGTACCCAAAACGTGGACACCGGGGAGCTGTTTTTT; cdr3_aa: CASSTQNVDTGELFF
j_call: TRBJ2-1; clone_size: many; d_call: -; v_call: TRBV20-1; cdr3_nt: TGCAGTGCTAGACCCGTCCCGCGGGGAGGCAATGAGCAGTTCTTC; cdr3_aa: CSARPVPRGGNEQFF
j_call: TRBJ2-6; clone_size: -; d_call: -; v_call: TRBV7-6; cdr3_nt: TGTGCCAGCAGCTGGGGTAGGGGAGCGACTGGGGCCAACGTCCTGACTTTC; cdr3_aa: CASSWGRGATGANVLTF
j_call: TRBJ1-2; clone_size: many; d_call: -; v_call: TRBV27; cdr3_nt: TGTGCCAGCAGTTTAAAGGGGTTTGGCTACACCTTC; cdr3_aa: CASSLKGFGYTF